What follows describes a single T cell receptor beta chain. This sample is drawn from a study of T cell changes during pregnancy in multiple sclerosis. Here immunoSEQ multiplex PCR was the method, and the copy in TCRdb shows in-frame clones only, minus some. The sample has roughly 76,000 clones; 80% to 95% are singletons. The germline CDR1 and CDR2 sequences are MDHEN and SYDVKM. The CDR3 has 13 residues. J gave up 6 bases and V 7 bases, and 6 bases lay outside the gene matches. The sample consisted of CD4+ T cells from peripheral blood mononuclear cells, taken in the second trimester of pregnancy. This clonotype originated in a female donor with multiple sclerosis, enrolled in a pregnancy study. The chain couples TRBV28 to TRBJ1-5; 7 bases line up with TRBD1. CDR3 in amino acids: CASTTGRFQPQHF. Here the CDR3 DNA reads TGTGCCAGCACGACAGGGCGGTTTCAGCCCCAGCATTTT. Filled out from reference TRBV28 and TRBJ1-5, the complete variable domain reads DVKVTQSSRYLVKRTGEKVFLECVQDMDHENMFWYRQDPGLGLRLIYFSYDVKMKEKGDIPEGYSVSREKKERFSLILESASTNQTSMYLCASTTGRFQPQHFGDGTRLSIL.